This TCR beta chain was profiled in a study of cytomegalovirus exposure and HLA in healthy donors. Across the study: Drawn from HLA-typed donors, 65 million to 100 million unique TCRs were held in an early data release. Study-wide findings and caveats: Investigators reported approximately 170 TCR beta chains as tied to cytomegalovirus. With DRB1 most and HLA-C fewest, TCR association rates differed between HLA loci in a later analysis.

The CDR3 covers 13 residues. J gave up 5 bases and V 8 bases, and 8 bases lay outside the gene matches. Per the germline V gene, CDR1 is KGHSH and CDR2 is LQKENI. Primers for the PCR totalled 60 Vbeta and 13 Jbeta. Data came from immunoSEQ multiplex PCR; TCRdb stores just in-frame clones and leaves some out. The table records 90,000 to 110,000 clones, roughly 73% of them present only once. The donors were healthy bone marrow donors. Turning to this clone: What it binds is not known.

This clonotype was obtained from a woman aged 40 to 49 in good health and CMV-seropositive. This rearrangement joins TRBV18 to TRBJ1-2; TRBD1 matches 7 bases. The sequenced sample consisted of PBMCs. The CDR3 reads CASAGTARYGYTF. The CDR3 DNA is TGTGCCAGCGCCGGGACAGCGAGATATGGCTACACCTTC. Looking up the rest from reference TRBV18 and TRBJ1-2 gives the full variable domain: NAGVMQNPRHLVRRRGQEARLRCSPMKGHSHVYWYRQLPEEGLKFMVYLQKENIIDESGMPKERFSAEFPKEGPSILRIQQVVRGDSAAYFCASAGTARYGYTFGSGTRLTVV.